Below, 27 T cell receptor beta chains from the same sample are listed, as sequenced in a study of shared clonotypes between healthy human individuals. The method was immunoSEQ multiplex PCR; TCRdb's version includes in-frame clones alone and lacks a portion of them. The sample holds more than 400,000 clones, 90% to 96% seen once. The sample was naive CD4+ T cells sorted from blood. The subset was: CD45RA+ positively selected. These receptors were collected from a woman under 40 in good health.

The genes are TRBV18 and TRBJ2-5, with TRBD1 identical over 7 bases. Unmatched junction bases numbered 8, after V lost 5 bases and J lost 5 bases. The CDR3 covers 14 residues. CDR1 is KGHSH, CDR2 LQKENI, per germline. In DNA form, the CDR3 reads TGTGCCAGCTCATACACGGGACAGATGGAGACCCAGTACTTC. Translating gives CASSYTGQMETQYF.

J is TRBJ1-1 and V is TRBV19, with D uncertain. Germline-derived CDR1 and CDR2 are LNHDA and SQIVND (reference sequence). This CDR3 is 13 amino acids long. Trimming removed 7 bases at V and 0 bases at J, with 9 bases between. The CDR3 DNA sequence: TGTGCCAGTAAGGTACAGTTGAACACTGAAGCTTTCTTT. The encoded protein is CASKVQLNTEAFF.

The chain has TRBV20-1 and TRBJ2-5; no reliable D call. This CDR3 comprises 10 residues. The V and J ends lost 3 bases and 2 bases respectively, with 1 base between them. Per the germline V gene, CDR1 is DFQATT and CDR2 is SNEGSKA (reference sequence). The CDR3 reads CSASQETQYF. Written as DNA, the CDR3 is TGCAGTGCTAGTCAAGAGACCCAGTACTTC.

The rearrangement uses TRBV10-3 and TRBJ2-2, with TRBD1 identical over 7 bases. J lost 3 bases, V lost 6 bases, and 7 bases had no gene match. The CDR3 loop spans 15 amino acids. Per the germline V gene, CDR1 is ENHRY and CDR2 is SYGVKD. The CDR3 DNA follows: TGTGCCATCAGCCCAGGGGGAGCCCACACCGGGGAGCTGTTTTTT. As protein: CAISPGGAHTGELFF.

The V call is TRBV27, the J call TRBJ2-7, with D perhaps TRBD2 (6 bases). V gave up 5 bases and J gave up 6 bases, with 29 bases separating them. This CDR3 region has 18 residues. Germline assignment: CDR1 MNHEY and CDR2 SMNVEV (reference sequence). The CDR3 region is CASSRLPRGTAATSEQYF. The CDR3, as DNA: TGTGCCAGCAGTCGACTCCCCCGGGGGACCGCTGCTACTAGCGAGCAGTACTTC.

This chain connects TRBV11-2 to TRBJ1-6, with D unresolved. Germline-derived CDR1 and CDR2 are SGHAT and FQNNGV. With 6 bases removed from V and 14 bases from J, the gap between germline ends came to 17 bases. CDR3 length: 13 amino acids. CDR3 bases: TGTGCCAGCAGTCGGACGGGGATTCCGTCCCTCCACTTT. It encodes CASSRTGIPSLHF.

This chain connects TRBV28 to TRBJ2-5; the match to TRBD2 covers 10 bases. The CDR3 covers 17 residues. Germline values: CDR1 MDHEN, CDR2 SYDVKM. The junction had 11 bases not matched to a gene; V was cut back by 3 bases and J by 4 bases. CDR3 in amino acids: CASSLGFLAGDGETQYF. The CDR3, as DNA: TGTGCCAGCAGTTTGGGTTTTCTAGCGGGAGATGGAGAGACCCAGTACTTC.

V is TRBV30 and J is TRBJ2-1; TRBD2 matches at 14 bases. Germline lookup yields CDR1 GTSNPN and CDR2 SVGIG (reference sequence). Trimming cost V 3 bases and J 10 bases; bases outside gene matches: 8. This CDR3 has 15 residues. The CDR3: CAWRRLAGGPDEQFF. The CDR3 DNA reads as TGTGCCTGGAGGAGACTAGCGGGAGGGCCGGACGAGCAGTTCTTC. Full variable domain (missing parts from reference TRBV30 and TRBJ2-1): SQTIHQWPATLVQPVGSPLSLECTVEGTSNPNLYWYRQAAGRGLQLLFYSVGIGQISSEVPQNLSASRPQDRQFILSSKKLLLSDSGFYLCAWRRLAGGPDEQFFGPGTRLTVL.

This clone was seen once. The chain has TRBV2 and TRBJ2-7, with 7 positions matching TRBD2. The CDR3 runs 15 residues. Per germline, CDR1 SNHLY and CDR2 FYNNEI. Trimming took 4 bases from V and 0 from J; bases not matched to a gene: 6. The CDR3 sequence: CASSVAGASSYEQYF. The CDR3 bases are TGTGCCAGCAGTGTGGCGGGAGCCTCCTCCTACGAGCAGTACTTC.

The chain uses TRBV2 and TRBJ2-1; 10 nucleotides line up with TRBD2. V shed 4 bases, J shed 4 bases, and the junction held 7 bases outside the gene matches. This CDR3 has 16 amino acids. The germline gives CDR1 SNHLY, CDR2 FYNNEI. CDR3 amino acids: CASSGLAGAGYNEQFF. The CDR3 DNA follows: TGTGCCAGCAGTGGGCTAGCGGGAGCGGGGTACAATGAGCAGTTCTTC.

V usage is TRBV10-3 and J usage is TRBJ2-5; 7 positions match TRBD1. The last part of the DNA fits TRBJ2-7 better; the J call may be wrong. The CDR3 covers 14 residues. Germline assignment: CDR1 ENHRY and CDR2 SYGVKD. The CDR3 reads CAISRRGQSYEQYF. The CDR3 DNA sequence: TGTGCCATCAGTCGACGGGGACAGTCTTACGAGCAGTACTTC.

V is TRBV5-4 and J is TRBJ2-7; D gene ambiguous. Germline lookup yields CDR1 SGHNT and CDR2 YYREEE (reference sequence). The V end was cut by 3 bases, the J end by 3 bases, with 22 bases between. This CDR3 has 17 residues. In nucleotides, the CDR3 is TGTGCCAGCAGCTCGGTTGTGGGTCCCTACTCCTTCTACGAGCAGTACTTC. It encodes CASSSVVGPYSFYEQYF.

The J gene is TRBJ2-4, the V gene TRBV18, with D unresolved. The V gene lost 7 bases and the J gene lost 0 bases, with 10 bases spanning the gap. Germline V gene sequence: CDR1 KGHSH, CDR2 LQKENI. This CDR3 contains 14 residues. CDR3 loop: CASCGNVAKNIQYF. The CDR3, as DNA: TGTGCCAGCTGTGGGAATGTAGCCAAAAACATTCAGTACTTC.

This rearrangement joins TRBV6-5 to TRBJ2-1; D not resolved. The length of the CDR3 is 13 residues. V was pared by 4 bases and J by 5 bases, with 9 bases between. Looked up from germline, CDR1 is MNHEY and CDR2 is SVGAGI. CDR3 DNA sequence: TGTGCCAGCAGTTTGGTGGAAAACAATGAGCAGTTCTTC. Translating it yields CASSLVENNEQFF.

This clone has a single count. The chain combines TRBV10-3 with TRBJ2-3; 7 nucleotides match TRBD1. The CDR3 sequence is 15 residues long. Per the germline V gene, CDR1 is ENHRY and CDR2 is SYGVKD. The J segment lost 1 base and the V segment lost 3 bases, leaving 4 bases of the junction unmatched. The CDR3: CAISDSTGRTDTQYF. CDR3 in DNA: TGTGCCATCAGTGACTCGACAGGGCGCACAGATACGCAGTATTTT.

The chain couples TRBV28 to TRBJ2-3; 9 bases are a match to TRBD2. The CDR3 spans 18 residues. In germline, CDR1 is MDHEN, CDR2 SYDVKM. With 3 bases clipped from V and 1 base from J, the junction kept 11 bases outside the gene matches. CDR3 sequence (DNA): TGTGCCAGCAGTTTTTCTAGCGGGATCCCGGCCGGCACAGATACGCAGTATTTT. Encoded protein: CASSFSSGIPAGTDTQYF.

V usage is TRBV5-3 and J usage is TRBJ2-7; D ambiguous. TRBV5-3 is an open reading frame, and its role is uncertain. The CDR3 extends over 14 amino acids. Between the trimmed V and J ends, which lost 4 bases and 4 bases, there was a span of 15 bases. The CDR3, as DNA: TGTGCCAGAAGCCTAAGATTTGGCGGTTACGAGCAGTACTTC. Translation gives CARSLRFGGYEQYF.

J is TRBJ2-7 and V is TRBV15; TRBD2 matches at 9 bases. The germline V gene has CDR1 LNHNV and CDR2 YYDKDF (reference sequence). The CDR3 is 12 residues long. Trimming removed 5 bases from V and 7 bases from J; junction bases left unmatched: 3. The CDR3 sequence is CATSLSGSEQYF. The DNA for the CDR3 is TGTGCCACCAGCCTTAGCGGGAGTGAGCAGTACTTC.

This chain joins TRBV28 and TRBJ2-7, with a possible D match to TRBD1 (5 bases). Trimming took 6 bases from V and 0 from J, leaving 9 bases between them. The CDR3 consists of 13 residues. Germline loops: CDR1 MDHEN, CDR2 SYDVKM. The chain's CDR3 is CASRGAGSYEQYF. As DNA, the CDR3 is TGTGCCAGCAGAGGGGCAGGCTCCTACGAGCAGTACTTC.

The rearrangement links TRBV12-5 to TRBJ1-1, with 11 nucleotides matching TRBD1. Trimming removed 4 bases from V and 7 bases from J; junction bases left unmatched: 2. The germline gives CDR1 LGHNT, CDR2 FRNRAP. The CDR3 has 13 amino acids. This chain's CDR3 is CASGSGQGDEAFF. The DNA of the CDR3 is TGTGCTAGTGGTTCGGGACAGGGGGATGAAGCTTTCTTT.

The chain links TRBV6-5 to TRBJ1-4, with D hard to call. The ends were cut back, 6 bases at V and 0 bases at J, with 5 bases in the middle. The CDR3 covers 13 residues. Per the germline V gene, CDR1 is MNHEY and CDR2 is SVGAGI. The CDR3 DNA reads as TGTGCCAGCAGCCGTGCAACTAATGAAAAACTGTTTTTT. Translated, it gives CASSRATNEKLFF.

This rearrangement joins TRBV28 to TRBJ1-1; tentatively, D is TRBD1 (6 bases). V gave up 7 bases and J gave up 0 bases, with 12 bases separating them. Germline CDR1 MDHEN, CDR2 SYDVKM. The CDR3 is 14 residues long. CDR3 protein: CASMTGQLNTEAFF. CDR3 in DNA: TGTGCCAGCATGACGGGACAACTGAACACTGAAGCTTTCTTT.

The chain uses TRBV5-1 and TRBJ1-1; D not certain. The CDR3 is 14 amino acids. V was cut by 0 bases and J by 0 bases, with 6 bases left in between. CDR1 and CDR2 (germline): SGHRS, YFSETQ. CDR3 amino acids: CASSLAAVNTEAFF. The CDR3, as DNA: TGCGCCAGCAGCTTGGCGGCGGTGAACACTGAAGCTTTCTTT.

The CDR3 protein is CASSLAKGTSGKTGELFF. CDR3 nucleotide sequence: TGTGCCAGCAGCTTAGCCAAAGGGACTAGCGGGAAAACCGGGGAGCTGTTTTTT. J is TRBJ2-2 and V is TRBV7-2, with TRBD2 matching 13 bases. V was clipped by 0 bases and J by 5 bases; unmatched bases: 6. This CDR3 has 18 amino acids. Looked up from germline, CDR1 is SGHTA and CDR2 is FQGNSA.

The V and J genes are TRBV5-1 and TRBJ2-7, with D uncertain. From germline, CDR1 is SGHRS and CDR2 YFSETQ. The CDR3 has 15 amino acids. V lost 0 bases to trimming and J lost 4 bases, with 14 bases between them. CDR3 DNA: TGCGCCAGCAGCTTGGAGCCTAAGTCGAAGTACGAGCAGTACTTC. Protein product: CASSLEPKSKYEQYF.

The CDR3 protein is CASSPGQGAYQETQYF. In DNA, the CDR3 is TGCGCCAGCAGCCCCGGACAGGGGGCTTACCAAGAGACCCAGTACTTC. The chain couples TRBV5-1 to TRBJ2-5, with 11 bases fitting TRBD1. Germline V CDR1 and CDR2: SGHRS, YFSETQ. V lost 4 bases and J lost 0; bases outside the gene matches: 5. The CDR3 is made up of 16 amino acids. Together with reference TRBV5-1 and TRBJ2-5, the CDR3 gives the full variable domain: KAGVTQTPRYLIKTRGQQVTLSCSPISGHRSVSWYQQTPGQGLQFLFEYFSETQRNKGNFPGRFSGRQFSNSRSEMNVSTLELGDSALYLCASSPGQGAYQETQYFGPGTRLLVL.

This chain uses TRBV6-5 with TRBJ1-1; tentatively, D is TRBD1 (5 bases). Trimming took off 5 bases at V and 4 bases at J, with 17 bases between the two ends. Germline assignment: CDR1 MNHEY and CDR2 SVGAGI. The length of the CDR3 is 15 residues. CDR3 residues: CASSPTDGGRTEAFF. CDR3 DNA sequence: TGTGCCAGCAGTCCGACTGACGGGGGTCGCACTGAAGCTTTCTTT.